The T cell receptor beta chain under discussion was sequenced for a study of response to subunit inactivated influenza vaccine. Study-level points and caveats: Every seasonal influenza vaccination brings in few new T cells, the authors suggested.

This clonotype has a handful of counts. Antigen: not known. TCRdb re-called the RT-PCR reads through MiXCR, storing one row per CDR3 protein. Of approximately 530,000 distinct CDR3 sequences in the sample, around 7.7% were seen once. The CDR3 spans 14 residues. The germline V gene has CDR1 ENHRY and CDR2 SYGVKD. V gave up 4 bases and J gave up 0 bases, with 10 bases separating them. The sequencing here drew on PBMCs from blood, taken roughly 24 months after vaccination. This sequence originates from a man aged 45 to 70 who received an inactivated influenza vaccine. The V gene is TRBV10-3, the J gene TRBJ2-7, with D perhaps being TRBD1 or TRBD2 (5 bases each). The CDR3 loop is CAISAGTNSYEQYF. The CDR3 DNA sequence: TGTGCCATCAGTGCAGGGACCAACTCCTACGAGCAGTACTTC.